This entry lists 14 T cell receptor beta chains sequenced from one sample in a study of cytomegalovirus exposure and HLA in healthy donors. The PCR was carried out with 60 Vbeta primers and 13 Jbeta primers. Sequencing used immunoSEQ multiplex PCR; TCRdb keeps in-frame clones, though not all of them. The table lists about 140,000 clones, about four fifths of them singletons. The specimen sequenced was PBMCs. The receptors stem from a woman younger than 35 in good health and CMV-seropositive.

This chain uses TRBV11-3 with TRBJ1-1, with 9 bases aligning to TRBD1. Germline CDR1 and CDR2: SGHNT and YENEEA. J gave up 4 bases and V 5 bases, and 5 bases lay outside the gene matches. CDR3 length equals 14 residues. CDR3 loop: CASSPGQGSTEAFF. For the CDR3, the DNA is TGTGCCAGCAGCCCGGGACAGGGATCCACTGAAGCTTTCTTT.

The J gene is TRBJ1-1, the V gene TRBV4-1; D uncertain. CDR3 length equals 16 residues. V was trimmed by 3 bases and J by 0 bases, leaving 14 bases between them. Per the germline V gene, CDR1 is MGHRA and CDR2 is YSYEKL. CDR3 nucleotides: TGCGCCAGCAGCCACCTACCCCCAGGTATGAACACTGAAGCTTTCTTT. It codes for CASSHLPPGMNTEAFF.

The V and J genes are TRBV4-3 and TRBJ1-2; unclear D gene. CDR1 is LGHNA, CDR2 YSLEER, per germline. This CDR3 comprises 13 residues. Trimming stripped 3 bases from V and 4 bases from J, with 9 bases between. CDR3 amino acids: CASSHGPSYGYTF. CDR3 DNA: TGCGCCAGCAGCCATGGGCCGTCCTATGGCTACACCTTC.

This chain connects TRBV19 to TRBJ1-3; 10 bases match TRBD1. Germline V lookup: CDR1 LNHDA, CDR2 SQIVND (reference sequence). The CDR3 totals 17 residues. With V trimmed by 5 bases and J by 1 base, 8 bases remained unmatched. CDR3 amino acids: CASSWGQGSISGNTIYF. The DNA for the CDR3 is TGTGCCAGTAGTTGGGGACAGGGGAGTATTTCTGGAAACACCATATATTTT.

This clone appeared a single time. The J gene is TRBJ1-1, the V gene TRBV11-1; D not certain. CDR1 is SGHAT and CDR2 is FQDESV in the germline V gene (reference sequence). V shed 3 bases and J shed 3 bases, with 8 bases lying between them. This CDR3 contains 13 residues. In nucleotides, the CDR3 is TGTGCCAGCAGCTTTGGAGCTTACACTGAAGCTTTCTTT. Encoded protein: CASSFGAYTEAFF.

The genes are TRBV5-6 and TRBJ1-1; tentatively, D is TRBD1 (6 bases). The V end was cut by 2 bases, the J end by 8 bases, with 16 bases between. CDR1 is SGHDT and CDR2 is YYEEEE in the germline V gene. This CDR3 comprises 14 residues. The CDR3 DNA reads TGTGCCAGCAGCTTAGTCTGGGGGCCGCGAGAAGCTTTCTTT. Residues: CASSLVWGPREAFF.

This clone is a singleton in its sample. The CDR3 sequence is CAPRDGGNQPQHF. The CDR3 nucleotides are TGTGCCCCCCGGGACGGGGGGAATCAGCCCCAGCATTTT. The V call is TRBV6-1, the J call TRBJ1-5, with D perhaps TRBD1 (5 bases). V lost 11 bases and J lost 4, with 15 bases in between. Per germline, CDR1 MNHNS and CDR2 SASEGT. The CDR3 is 13 amino acids.

This rearrangement joins TRBV5-8 to TRBJ1-6; 10 bases map to TRBD1. The trim removed 4 bases at V and 0 bases at J, leaving 10 bases unmatched. Germline CDR1 is SGHTS and CDR2 is YDEGEE. The CDR3 is made up of 19 amino acids. DNA of the CDR3: TGTGCCAGCAGCCAGGACAGGGGGGCTTCGAGCTCCTATAATTCACCCCTCCACTTT. It is translated as CASSQDRGASSSYNSPLHF.

The chain joins TRBV19 to TRBJ1-5; 7 nucleotides agree with TRBD1. V dropped 7 bases and J dropped 3; count of bases not matched to a gene: 9. The germline V gene has CDR1 LNHDA and CDR2 SQIVND (reference sequence). This CDR3 has 15 residues. The CDR3 here is CASTEPGQINQPQHF. CDR3 bases: TGTGCCAGTACCGAACCGGGACAGATCAATCAGCCCCAGCATTTT.

The rearrangement uses TRBV4-3 and TRBJ1-1; tentatively, D is TRBD1 (6 bases). CDR3 length: 16 amino acids. Germline-derived CDR1 and CDR2 are LGHNA and YSLEER. Trimming took off 0 bases at V and 2 bases at J, with 13 bases between the two ends. CDR3 loop: CASSQEEGRGNTEAFF. For the CDR3, the DNA is TGCGCCAGCAGCCAAGAAGAGGGCAGGGGTAACACTGAAGCTTTCTTT.

This chain joins TRBV7-9 and TRBJ2-7; 13 nucleotides match TRBD2. The trim removed 5 bases at V and 4 bases at J, leaving 8 bases unmatched. Germline V gives CDR1 SEHNR, CDR2 FQNEAQ (reference sequence). The CDR3 loop spans 16 amino acids. The CDR3 reads CASSTGLAGLSYEQYF. The CDR3 nucleotides are TGTGCCAGCAGCACGGGACTAGCGGGGCTTTCATACGAGCAGTACTTC. The whole variable domain, remainder taken from reference TRBV7-9 and TRBJ2-7, is DTGVSQNPRHKITKRGQNVTFRCDPISEHNRLYWYRQTLGQGPEFLTYFQNEAQLEKSRLLSDRFSAERPKGSFSTLEIQRTEQGDSAMYLCASSTGLAGLSYEQYFGPGTRLTVT.

The chain links TRBV2 to TRBJ2-5, with D maybe TRBD1 (6 bases). Germline-derived CDR1 and CDR2 are SNHLY and FYNNEI. Trimming removed 4 bases at V and 5 bases at J, with 8 bases between. The CDR3 runs 12 residues. The CDR3 coding sequence is TGTGCCAGCAGTGGGACAGCTGAGACCCAGTACTTC. Translated, it gives CASSGTAETQYF.

This clone has only one observation. This chain links TRBV27 with TRBJ1-1; 7 positions match TRBD1. The CDR3 has 14 residues. V lost 4 bases and J lost 1; bases outside the gene matches: 3. Per the germline V gene, CDR1 is MNHEY and CDR2 is SMNVEV (reference sequence). CDR3 nucleotides: TGTGCCAGCAGTTACGGGGACAGGAACACTGAAGCTTTCTTT. Translation: CASSYGDRNTEAFF.

This clone has a single count. This sequence joins TRBV5-1 and TRBJ1-2; TRBD1 matches at 7 bases. This CDR3 is built from 14 residues. With V trimmed by 4 bases and J by 4 bases, 7 bases remained unmatched. From germline, CDR1 is SGHRS and CDR2 YFSETQ. The CDR3 region has the DNA TGCGCCAGCAGCCCCACAGGGGAGAGCTATGGCTACACCTTC. This gives the protein CASSPTGESYGYTF. The variable domain in full, completed from reference TRBV5-1 and TRBJ1-2, reads KAGVTQTPRYLIKTRGQQVTLSCSPISGHRSVSWYQQTPGQGLQFLFEYFSETQRNKGNFPGRFSGRQFSNSRSEMNVSTLELGDSALYLCASSPTGESYGYTFGSGTRLTVV.